Presented here are 2 T cell receptor beta chains from one specimen sequenced in a study of T cell repertoires in cytomegalovirus infection. Via MiXCR, TCRdb re-called the reads, giving one row per CDR3 protein. The table has about 460,000 distinct CDR3 sequences, about 11% seen once; the top ten hold roughly 10%. Sequenced material: PBMCs. These receptor sequences come from a human donor in good health (CMV status not recorded). Some clones in this sample may be carry-over from other donors' samples.

This clonotype came up many times. The germline gene is not matched at one end of the junction; a read error may be the cause. The chain employs TRBV7-7 and TRBJ2-5, with 9 bases aligning to TRBD1. There are 14 residues in the CDR3. Germline V CDR1 and CDR2: SSHAT, FNYEAQ (reference sequence). The CDR3 DNA reads TGTGCTAGCAGCACCCGGACAGGGGAAGAGACCCAGTACTTC. The encoded protein is CASSTRTGEETQYF.

This clonotype was recorded a few times. The chain combines TRBV19 with TRBJ1-1; D is undetermined. The CDR3 is 15 amino acids. The ends were cut back, 1 base at V and 4 bases at J, with 13 bases in the middle. Germline V lookup: CDR1 LNHDA, CDR2 SQIVND (reference sequence). Written as DNA, the CDR3 is TGTGCCAGTAGTATAGCGACTAGGATAACCACTGAAGCTTTCTTT. Translated: CASSIATRITTEAFF.